The clone carrying this T cell receptor (beta chain) ranks as medium-sized. CDR1 is MNHEY and CDR2 is SMNVEV in the germline V gene (reference sequence). The CDR3 sequence is 15 residues long. Trimming removed 2 bases from V and 3 bases from J, with 11 bases in between. The data derive from a study of blood T cell repertoires in COVID-19. Sequencing was performed with immunoSEQ multiplex PCR; in TCRdb, only in-frame clones are kept and a portion is missing. Of roughly 180,000 clones listed, 80% were seen once; the top ten hold about an eighth. This sequence joins TRBV27 and TRBJ1-3; no definite D call. Sequenced: PBMCs or T cells enriched from blood (not recorded which). This receptor was taken from a man aged 55 to 70 who had been exposed to COVID-19. Here the CDR3 DNA reads TGTGCCAGCAGTTTAAGCGGTCTTGGTGGAAACACCATATATTTT. Encoded protein: CASSLSGLGGNTIYF.